The T cell receptor (beta chain) described here comes from a study of OX40 agonist ivuxolimab in advanced cancers. With respect to the entire study: Ivuxolimab was an agonistic, fully human IgG2 monoclonal antibody directed against OX40 (CD134), a costimulatory receptor. The monotherapy dose-escalation portion (N ≈ 50 patients) of the phase I ivuxolimab trial is reported in the paper. Intravenous ivuxolimab was administered to patients every 2 weeks at six dose levels: 0.01, 0.1, 0.3, 1.5, 3 and 10 mg/kg. Patients were allowed to have had prior anti-PD-1, anti-PD-L1 or anti-CTLA-4 therapy, and 40% to 45% of the dose-escalation patients had previously received checkpoint inhibitors. The purpose of peripheral TCRbeta sequencing was to test whether ivuxolimab changed TCR sequence diversity and led to clonal T-cell expansion. Partial responses occurred in three dose-escalation patients, of whom one had hepatocellular carcinoma and two had cutaneous melanoma. A male proportion of around 83% and a mean age of approximately 62 years, ranging from about 20 to 80, were recorded for the dose-escalation cohort. Of the roughly 52 dose-escalation patients, hepatocellular carcinoma was present in about 20, melanoma in around 15, renal cell carcinoma in 9 and head and neck cancer in 9. Here is what the overall study found, with its caveats: At doses of 0.1 to 3.0 mg/kg, clonal expansion of both CD4+ and CD8+ T cells in blood was seen between baseline and week 6. Antigen specificity was not determined for the clonally expanded peripheral T cells. In the 0.1-3.0 mg/kg groups, partial responders had among the lowest normalized peripheral clonal expansion, particularly in CD8+ T cells. After ivuxolimab, CD8+ T cells had more expanded clones than CD4+ T cells on average. Low levels of normalized T-cell clonal expansion were also seen in some nonresponding patients.

Patients with autoimmune disease history or receiving systemic immunosuppression were excluded from the trial. In every dose cohort, peripheral blood was drawn for TCR sequencing at baseline, cycle 4 day 1, and cycle 7 day 1. The samples were drawn from a first-in-human, open-label, multicenter phase I dose-escalation trial of ivuxolimab. Adults with locally advanced or metastatic melanoma, renal cell carcinoma, hepatocellular carcinoma or head and neck squamous cell carcinoma were enrolled in the trial. Before TCR sequencing, CD4+ and CD8+ T cells were separately sorted from peripheral blood. Details on this clone: The antigen it recognizes is unknown. No per-base quality is available; no much larger clone lies one base away.

Genomic DNA was isolated from the sorted cells so that the TCRbeta CDR3 region could be sequenced. TCRbeta CDR3 regions were sequenced using the immunoSEQ Assay. TCRdb holds this immuneACCESS table with in-frame rearrangements only. Some clones are missing; in checked studies, unresolved V genes explain under half, and the rest has no known cause. Across this sample there are tens of thousands of clones, with 75% to 95% seen only once. The ten biggest clones cover around 1% of the sample. The CDR3 spans 16 residues, from the cysteine through the phenylalanine. Only the CDR3 part of the read is kept: 48 bases, read in frame from the first base. Trimming accounts for 3 bases at V and 1 base at J, while the number of junction bases matched to no gene is 10. The germline V gene encodes CDR1 GTSNPN and CDR2 SVGIG (reference sequence).

This receptor chain uses TRBV30 and TRBJ2-5, with 8 bases matching TRBD2. Sequenced here: CD4+ or CD8+ T cells sorted from blood, sampled in a trial of the OX40 agonist ivuxolimab. This receptor was taken from an adult with an advanced solid tumor such as melanoma, head and neck, liver or kidney cancer. The CDR3 region has the sequence CAWSTPGGGSQETQYF. The nucleotide sequence reads as follows: TGTGCCTGGAGCACCCCCGGCGGGGGGAGCCAAGAGACCCAGTACTTC.